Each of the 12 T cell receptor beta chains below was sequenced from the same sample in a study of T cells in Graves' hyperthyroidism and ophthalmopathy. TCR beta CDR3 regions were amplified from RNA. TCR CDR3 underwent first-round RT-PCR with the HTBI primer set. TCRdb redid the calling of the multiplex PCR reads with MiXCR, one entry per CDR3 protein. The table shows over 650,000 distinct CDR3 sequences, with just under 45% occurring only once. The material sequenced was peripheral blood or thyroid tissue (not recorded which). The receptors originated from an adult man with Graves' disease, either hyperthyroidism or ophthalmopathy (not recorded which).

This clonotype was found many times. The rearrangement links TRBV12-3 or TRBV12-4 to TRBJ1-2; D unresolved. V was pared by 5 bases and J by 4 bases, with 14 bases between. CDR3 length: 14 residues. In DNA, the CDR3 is TGTGCCAGCAGTCCCTGGACGGGCAGCTATGGCTACACCTTC. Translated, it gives CASSPWTGSYGYTF.

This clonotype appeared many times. The chain's CDR3 is CASSPTTGSTYGYTF. The CDR3 coding sequence is TGCGCCAGCAGCCCTACAACAGGGAGCACTTATGGCTACACCTTC. The chain uses TRBV4-1 and TRBJ1-2, with D possibly being TRBD1 (6 bases). Trimming pared 4 bases from V and 5 bases from J, leaving 17 bases between. This CDR3 has 15 amino acids. Germline V gene data show CDR1 as MGHRA and CDR2 as YSYEKL.

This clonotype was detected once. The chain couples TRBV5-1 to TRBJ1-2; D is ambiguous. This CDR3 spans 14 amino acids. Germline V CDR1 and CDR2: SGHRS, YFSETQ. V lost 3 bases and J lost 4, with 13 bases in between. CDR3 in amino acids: CASSSTTSSYGYTF. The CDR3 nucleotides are TGCGCCAGCAGCTCAACGACAAGTTCCTATGGCTACACCTTC.

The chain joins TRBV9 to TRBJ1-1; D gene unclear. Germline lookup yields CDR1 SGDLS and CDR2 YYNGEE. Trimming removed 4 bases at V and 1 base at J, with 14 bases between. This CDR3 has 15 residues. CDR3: CASSQVFRKNTEAFF. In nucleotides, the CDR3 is TGTGCCAGCAGCCAAGTTTTTAGGAAGAACACTGAAGCTTTCTTT. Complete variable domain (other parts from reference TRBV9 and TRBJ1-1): DSGVTQTPKHLITATGQRVTLRCSPRSGDLSVYWYQQSLDQGLQFLIQYYNGEERAKGNILERFSAQQFPDLHSELNLSSLELGDSALYFCASSQVFRKNTEAFFGQGTRLTVV.

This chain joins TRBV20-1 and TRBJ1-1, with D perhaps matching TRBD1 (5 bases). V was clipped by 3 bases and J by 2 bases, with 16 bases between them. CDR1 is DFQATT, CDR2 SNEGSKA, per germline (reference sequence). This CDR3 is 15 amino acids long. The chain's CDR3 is CSASPPRAGNTEAFF. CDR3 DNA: TGCAGTGCTAGCCCTCCCAGGGCGGGAAACACTGAAGCTTTCTTT.

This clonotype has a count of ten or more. The CDR3 loop reads CSASGRWGPEQYF. CDR3 DNA sequence: TGCAGTGCTTCAGGACGTTGGGGCCCCGAGCAGTACTTC. The V and J genes are TRBV20-1 and TRBJ2-7, with a possible D match to TRBD1 (5 bases). V dropped 5 bases and J dropped 6 bases, with 17 bases sitting between them. The CDR3 runs to 13 residues. CDR1 and CDR2 from the germline V gene are DFQATT and SNEGSKA (reference sequence).

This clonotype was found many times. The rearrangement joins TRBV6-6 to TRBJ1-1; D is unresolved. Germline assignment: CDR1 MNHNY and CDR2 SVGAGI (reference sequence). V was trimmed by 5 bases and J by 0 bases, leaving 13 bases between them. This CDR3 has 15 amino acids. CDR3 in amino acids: CASSIDGILNTEAFF. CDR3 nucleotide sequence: TGTGCCAGCAGTATAGACGGGATCCTGAACACTGAAGCTTTCTTT.

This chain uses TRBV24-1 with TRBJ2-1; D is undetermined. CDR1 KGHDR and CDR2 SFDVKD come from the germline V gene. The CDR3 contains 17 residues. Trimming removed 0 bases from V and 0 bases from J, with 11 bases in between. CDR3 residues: CATSDLRPSSSYNEQFF. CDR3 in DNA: TGTGCCACCAGTGATTTGCGGCCTTCTAGCTCCTACAATGAGCAGTTCTTC.

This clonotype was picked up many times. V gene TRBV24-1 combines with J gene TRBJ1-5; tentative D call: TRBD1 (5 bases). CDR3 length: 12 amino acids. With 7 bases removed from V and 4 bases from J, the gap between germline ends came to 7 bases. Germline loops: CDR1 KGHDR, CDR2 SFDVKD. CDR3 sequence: CATSSGNQPQHF. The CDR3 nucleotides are TGTGCCACCAGCTCAGGGAATCAGCCCCAGCATTTT.

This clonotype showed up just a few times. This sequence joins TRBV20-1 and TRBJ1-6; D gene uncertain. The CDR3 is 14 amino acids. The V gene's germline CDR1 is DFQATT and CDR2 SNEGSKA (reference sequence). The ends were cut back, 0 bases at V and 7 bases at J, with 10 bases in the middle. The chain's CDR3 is CSAREVVWNSPLHF. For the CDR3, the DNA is TGCAGTGCTAGAGAGGTGGTCTGGAATTCACCCCTCCACTTT.

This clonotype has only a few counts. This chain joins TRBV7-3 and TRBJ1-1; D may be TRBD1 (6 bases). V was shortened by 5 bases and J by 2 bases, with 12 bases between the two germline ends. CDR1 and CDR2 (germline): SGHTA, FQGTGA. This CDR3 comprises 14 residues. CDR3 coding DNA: TGTGCCAGCAGCACCCGGGACATTAACACTGAAGCTTTCTTT. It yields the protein CASSTRDINTEAFF.

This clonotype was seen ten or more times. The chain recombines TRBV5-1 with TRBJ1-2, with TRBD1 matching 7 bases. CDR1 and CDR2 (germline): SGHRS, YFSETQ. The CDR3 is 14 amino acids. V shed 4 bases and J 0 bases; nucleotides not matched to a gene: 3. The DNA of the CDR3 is TGCGCCAGCAGCGCCGGGACAGCTAACTATGGCTACACCTTC. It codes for CASSAGTANYGYTF.